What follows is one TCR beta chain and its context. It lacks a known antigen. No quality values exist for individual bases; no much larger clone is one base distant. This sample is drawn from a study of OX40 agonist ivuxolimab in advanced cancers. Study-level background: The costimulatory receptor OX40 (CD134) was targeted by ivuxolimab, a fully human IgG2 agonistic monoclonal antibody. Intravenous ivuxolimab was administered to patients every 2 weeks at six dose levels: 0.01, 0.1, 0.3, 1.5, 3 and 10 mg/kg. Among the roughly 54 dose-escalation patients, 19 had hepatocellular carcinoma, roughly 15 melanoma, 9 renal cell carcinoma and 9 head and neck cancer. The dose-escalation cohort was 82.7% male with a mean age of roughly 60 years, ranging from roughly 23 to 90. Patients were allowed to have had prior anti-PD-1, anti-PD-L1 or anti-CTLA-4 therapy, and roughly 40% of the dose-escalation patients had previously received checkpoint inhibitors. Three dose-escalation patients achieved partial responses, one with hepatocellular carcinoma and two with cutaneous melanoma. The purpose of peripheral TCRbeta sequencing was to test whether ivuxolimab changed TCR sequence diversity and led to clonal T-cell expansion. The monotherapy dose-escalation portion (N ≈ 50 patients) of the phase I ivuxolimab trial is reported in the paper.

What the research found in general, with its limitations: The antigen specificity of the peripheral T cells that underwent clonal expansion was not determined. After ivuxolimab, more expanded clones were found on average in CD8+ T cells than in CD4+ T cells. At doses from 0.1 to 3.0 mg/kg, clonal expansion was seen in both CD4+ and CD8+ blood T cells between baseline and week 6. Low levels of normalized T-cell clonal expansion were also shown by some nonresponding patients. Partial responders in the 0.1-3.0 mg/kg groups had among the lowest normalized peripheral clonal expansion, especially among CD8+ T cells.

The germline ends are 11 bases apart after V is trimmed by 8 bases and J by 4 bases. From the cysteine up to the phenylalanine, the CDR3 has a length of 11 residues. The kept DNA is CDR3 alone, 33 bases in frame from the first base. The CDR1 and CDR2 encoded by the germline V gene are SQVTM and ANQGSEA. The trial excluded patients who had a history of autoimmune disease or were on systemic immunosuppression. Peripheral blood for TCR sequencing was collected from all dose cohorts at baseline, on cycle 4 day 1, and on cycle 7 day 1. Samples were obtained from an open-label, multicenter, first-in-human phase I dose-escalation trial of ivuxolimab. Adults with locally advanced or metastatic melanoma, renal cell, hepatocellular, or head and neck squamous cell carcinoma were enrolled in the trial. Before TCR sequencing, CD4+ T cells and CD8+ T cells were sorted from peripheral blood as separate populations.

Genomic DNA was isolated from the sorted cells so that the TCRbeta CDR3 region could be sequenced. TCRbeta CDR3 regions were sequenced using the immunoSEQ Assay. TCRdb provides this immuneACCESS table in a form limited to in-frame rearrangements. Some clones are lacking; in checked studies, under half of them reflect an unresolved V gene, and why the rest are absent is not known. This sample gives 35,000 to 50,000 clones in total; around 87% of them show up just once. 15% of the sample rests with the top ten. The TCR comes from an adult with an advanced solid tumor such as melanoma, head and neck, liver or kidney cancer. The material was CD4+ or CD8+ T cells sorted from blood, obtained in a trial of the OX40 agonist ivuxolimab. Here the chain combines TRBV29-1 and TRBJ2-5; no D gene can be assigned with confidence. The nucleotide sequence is TGCAGCCCGTCGGTCGGAGAGACCCAGTACTTC. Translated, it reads CSPSVGETQYF.